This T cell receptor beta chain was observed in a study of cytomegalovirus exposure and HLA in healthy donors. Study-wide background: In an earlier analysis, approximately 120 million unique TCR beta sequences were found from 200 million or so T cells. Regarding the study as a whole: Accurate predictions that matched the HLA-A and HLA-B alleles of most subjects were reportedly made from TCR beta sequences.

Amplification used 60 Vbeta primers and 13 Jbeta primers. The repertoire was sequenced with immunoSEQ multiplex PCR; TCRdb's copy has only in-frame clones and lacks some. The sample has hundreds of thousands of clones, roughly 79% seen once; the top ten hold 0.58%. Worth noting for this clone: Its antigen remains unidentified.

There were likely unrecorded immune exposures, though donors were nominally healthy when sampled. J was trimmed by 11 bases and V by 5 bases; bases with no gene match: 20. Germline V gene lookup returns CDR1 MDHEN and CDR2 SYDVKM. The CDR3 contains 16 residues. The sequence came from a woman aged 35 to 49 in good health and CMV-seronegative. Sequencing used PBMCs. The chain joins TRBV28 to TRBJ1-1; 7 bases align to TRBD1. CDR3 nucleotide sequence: TGTGCCAGCAGTCCCGACAGGGAAGCGTTCCGGCAGGTGGCTTTCTTT. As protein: CASSPDREAFRQVAFF. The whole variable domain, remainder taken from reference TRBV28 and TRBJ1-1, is DVKVTQSSRYLVKRTGEKVFLECVQDMDHENMFWYRQDPGLGLRLIYFSYDVKMKEKGDIPEGYSVSREKKERFSLILESASTNQTSMYLCASSPDREAFRQVAFFGQGTRLTVV.